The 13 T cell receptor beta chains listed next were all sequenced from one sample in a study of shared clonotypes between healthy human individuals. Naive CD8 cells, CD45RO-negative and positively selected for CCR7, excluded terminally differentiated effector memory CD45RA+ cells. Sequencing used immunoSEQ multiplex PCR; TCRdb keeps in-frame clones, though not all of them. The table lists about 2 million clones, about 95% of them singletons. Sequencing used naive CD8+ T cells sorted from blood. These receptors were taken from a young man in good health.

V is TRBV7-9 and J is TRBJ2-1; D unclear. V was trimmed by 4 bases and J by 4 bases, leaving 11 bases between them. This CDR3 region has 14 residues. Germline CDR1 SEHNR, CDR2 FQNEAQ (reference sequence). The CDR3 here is CASSSPVFYNEQFF. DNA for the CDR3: TGTGCCAGCAGCTCCCCCGTATTTTACAATGAGCAGTTCTTC.

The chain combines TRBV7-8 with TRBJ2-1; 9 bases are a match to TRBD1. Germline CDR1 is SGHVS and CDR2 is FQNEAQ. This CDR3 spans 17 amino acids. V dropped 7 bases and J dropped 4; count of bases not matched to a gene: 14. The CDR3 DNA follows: TGTGCCAGCACCGGGGGAGGGACAGGGAGAGATTACAATGAGCAGTTCTTC. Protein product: CASTGGGTGRDYNEQFF.

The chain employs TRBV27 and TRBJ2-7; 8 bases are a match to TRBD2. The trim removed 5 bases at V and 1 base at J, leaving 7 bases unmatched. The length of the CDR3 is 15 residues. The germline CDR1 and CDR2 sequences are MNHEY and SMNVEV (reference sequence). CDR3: CASSAHSGESYEQYF. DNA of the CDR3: TGTGCCAGCAGTGCACATAGCGGGGAATCCTACGAGCAGTACTTC.

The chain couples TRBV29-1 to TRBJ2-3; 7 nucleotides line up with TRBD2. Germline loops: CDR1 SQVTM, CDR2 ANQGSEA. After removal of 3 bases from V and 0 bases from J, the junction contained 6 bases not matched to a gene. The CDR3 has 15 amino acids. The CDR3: CSVEISGYSTDTQYF. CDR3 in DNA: TGCAGCGTTGAGATTAGCGGGTATAGCACAGATACGCAGTATTTT.

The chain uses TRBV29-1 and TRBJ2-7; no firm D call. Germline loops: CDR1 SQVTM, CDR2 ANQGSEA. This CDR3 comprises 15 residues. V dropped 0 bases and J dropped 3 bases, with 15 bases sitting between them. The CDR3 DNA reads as TGCAGCGTTGAAGATAGCCAGTTGGAAGACTACGAGCAGTACTTC. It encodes CSVEDSQLEDYEQYF.

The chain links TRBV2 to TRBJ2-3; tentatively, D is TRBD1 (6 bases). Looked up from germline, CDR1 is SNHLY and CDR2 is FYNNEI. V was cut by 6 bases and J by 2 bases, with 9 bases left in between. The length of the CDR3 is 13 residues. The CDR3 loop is CASSQGPTDTQYF. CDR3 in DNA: TGTGCCAGCAGCCAGGGGCCCACAGATACGCAGTATTTT.

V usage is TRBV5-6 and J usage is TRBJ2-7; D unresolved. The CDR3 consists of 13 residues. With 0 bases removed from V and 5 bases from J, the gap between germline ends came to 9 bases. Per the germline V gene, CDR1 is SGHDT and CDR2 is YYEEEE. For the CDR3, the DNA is TGTGCCAGCAGCTTGGGCCGTCTCCACGAGCAGTACTTC. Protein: CASSLGRLHEQYF.

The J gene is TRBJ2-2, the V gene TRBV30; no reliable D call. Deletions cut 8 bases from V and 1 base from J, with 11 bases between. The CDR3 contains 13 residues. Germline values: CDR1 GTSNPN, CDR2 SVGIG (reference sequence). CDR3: CASDERNTGELFF. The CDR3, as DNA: TGTGCCAGCGACGAGCGGAACACCGGGGAGCTGTTTTTT.

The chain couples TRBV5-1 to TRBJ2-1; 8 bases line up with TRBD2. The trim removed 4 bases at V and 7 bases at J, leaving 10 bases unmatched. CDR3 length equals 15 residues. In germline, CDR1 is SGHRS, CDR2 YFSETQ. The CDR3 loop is CASSPRGGPVNEQFF. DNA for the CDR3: TGCGCCAGCAGCCCTCGGGGGGGCCCTGTGAATGAGCAGTTCTTC.

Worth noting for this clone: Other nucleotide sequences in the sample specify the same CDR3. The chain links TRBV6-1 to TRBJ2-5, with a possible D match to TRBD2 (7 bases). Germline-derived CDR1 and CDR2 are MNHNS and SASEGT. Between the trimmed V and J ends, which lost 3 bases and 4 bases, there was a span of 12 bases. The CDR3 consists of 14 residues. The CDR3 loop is CASSDVGGLETQYF. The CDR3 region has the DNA TGTGCCAGCAGTGACGTCGGGGGGCTAGAGACCCAGTACTTC.

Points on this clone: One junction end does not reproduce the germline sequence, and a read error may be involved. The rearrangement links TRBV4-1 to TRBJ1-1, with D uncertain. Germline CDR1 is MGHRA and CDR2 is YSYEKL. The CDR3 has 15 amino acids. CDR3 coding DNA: TGCGCCAGCACCCAATTATGGGATGTCGCCACTGAAGCTTTCTTT. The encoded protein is CASTQLWDVATEAFF.

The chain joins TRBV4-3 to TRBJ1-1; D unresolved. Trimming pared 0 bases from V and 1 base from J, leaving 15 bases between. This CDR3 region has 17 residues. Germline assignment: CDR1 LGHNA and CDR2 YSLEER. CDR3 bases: TGCGCCAGCAGCCAAGATCCCCCCGGCGGTGGGAACACTGAAGCTTTCTTT. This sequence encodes CASSQDPPGGGNTEAFF.

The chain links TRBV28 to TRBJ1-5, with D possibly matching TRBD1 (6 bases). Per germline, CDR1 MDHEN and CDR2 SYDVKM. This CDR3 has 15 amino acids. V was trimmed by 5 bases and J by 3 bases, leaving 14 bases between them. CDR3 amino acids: CASSMDSLVNQPQHF. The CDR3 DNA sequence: TGTGCCAGCAGTATGGACAGTCTTGTCAATCAGCCCCAGCATTTT.